The text below deals with one TCR beta chain. Clones were sequenced by immunoSEQ multiplex PCR, and TCRdb holds only the in-frame ones, with some missing. The data contain 35,000 to 45,000 clones, roughly 92% of them singletons. The data were obtained in a study of T cell changes during pregnancy in multiple sclerosis. The CDR3 has 13 residues. Germline V gene sequence: CDR1 MNHNS, CDR2 SASEGT. V was pared by 11 bases and J by 0 bases, with 11 bases between. This rearrangement joins TRBV6-1 to TRBJ1-3; D is ambiguous. Sequenced sample: peripheral blood. This TCR was sampled from a female donor with multiple sclerosis, enrolled in a pregnancy study. The DNA of the CDR3 is TGTGCCGGCCGGCTCGACTCTGGAAACACCATATATTTT. Its protein is CAGRLDSGNTIYF.